This T cell receptor beta chain originates from a study of blood T cells in healthy people across ages. Study details: There was about one barcoded beta molecule captured by template switching per two T cells.

Of note for this clonotype: Its antigen is not known. One junction end does not reproduce the germline sequence, and a read error may be involved.

Primers used in a second PCR of roughly 7 to 12 cycles were a sample-barcoded 5' primer and a J-beta primer mix. From the 5' RACE reads, TCRdb called clonotypes with MiXCR, one entry per CDR3 protein. The data hold roughly 500,000 distinct CDR3 sequences, with around 24% observed a single time. Whole-study findings and limits: Changes seen in expanded clonotypes were possibly confounded by donor CMV status left unknown. TCR beta diversity correlated strongly with naive T cell percentage.

Germline-derived CDR1 and CDR2 are ENHRY and SYGVKD. The CDR3 contains 14 residues. These data are also associated with another study on T cells of mothers and their children. That work contributes: Each 15 ul cDNA reaction used roughly 1.5 ug RNA; all RNA was used.

Sequenced material: blood. The chain joins TRBV10-3 to TRBJ1-4; a weak D match, TRBD1 (5 bases). The receptor comes from a boy between 10 and 17 years old in good health. The chain's CDR3 is CAISTPGPNEKLFF. CDR3 sequence (DNA): TGTGCTATCAGCACCCCGGGACCAAATGAAAAACTGTTTTTT.